Here is one TCR beta chain with its context. Germline assignment: CDR1 KGHDR and CDR2 SFDVKD. With 2 bases removed from V and 0 bases from J, the gap between germline ends came to 8 bases. This CDR3 comprises 15 residues. These data are taken from a study of blood T cell repertoires in COVID-19. TCRdb keeps only in-frame clones here, not all; method: immunoSEQ multiplex PCR. The table records 75,000 to 80,000 clones, about 82% of them present only once. This chain uses TRBV24-1 with TRBJ2-3; TRBD1 might be the D (5 bases). This TCR came from a woman aged 55-69 years with acute or convalescent COVID-19. The sequencing sample was made of peripheral blood. The CDR3 spells CATSDWGSSTDTQYF. As DNA, the CDR3 is TGTGCCACCAGTGATTGGGGCTCTAGCACAGATACGCAGTATTTT.